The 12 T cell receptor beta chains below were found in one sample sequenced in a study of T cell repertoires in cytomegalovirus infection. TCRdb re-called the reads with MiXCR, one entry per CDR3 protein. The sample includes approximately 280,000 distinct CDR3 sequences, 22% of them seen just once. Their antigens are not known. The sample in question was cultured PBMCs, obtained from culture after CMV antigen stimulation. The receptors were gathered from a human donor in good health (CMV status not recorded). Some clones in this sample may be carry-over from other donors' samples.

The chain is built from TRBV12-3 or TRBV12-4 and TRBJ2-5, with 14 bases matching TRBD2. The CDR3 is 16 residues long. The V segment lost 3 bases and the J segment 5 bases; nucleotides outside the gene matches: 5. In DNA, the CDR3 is TGTGCCAGCAGTTTGGGACTAGCGGGAGCTACGGAGACCCAGTACTTC. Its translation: CASSLGLAGATETQYF.

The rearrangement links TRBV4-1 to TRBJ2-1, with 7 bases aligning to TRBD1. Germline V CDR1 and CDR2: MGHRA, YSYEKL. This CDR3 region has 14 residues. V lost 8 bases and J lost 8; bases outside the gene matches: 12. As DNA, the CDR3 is TGCGCCAGCGGTGACAGGGCAGATTGGGATGAGCAGTTCTTC. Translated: CASGDRADWDEQFF.

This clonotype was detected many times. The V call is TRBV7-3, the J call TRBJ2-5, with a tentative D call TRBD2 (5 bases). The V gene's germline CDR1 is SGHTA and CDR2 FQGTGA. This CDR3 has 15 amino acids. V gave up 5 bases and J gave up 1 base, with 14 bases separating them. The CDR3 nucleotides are TGTGCCAGCAGCCTAGGCTATAGCGTCCAAGAGACCCAGTACTTC. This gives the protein CASSLGYSVQETQYF.

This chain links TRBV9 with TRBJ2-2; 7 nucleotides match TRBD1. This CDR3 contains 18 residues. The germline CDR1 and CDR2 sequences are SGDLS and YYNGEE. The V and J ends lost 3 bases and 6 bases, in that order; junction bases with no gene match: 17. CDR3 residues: CASSADMWETGWPGELFF. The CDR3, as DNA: TGTGCCAGCAGCGCAGATATGTGGGAGACAGGGTGGCCCGGGGAGCTGTTTTTT.

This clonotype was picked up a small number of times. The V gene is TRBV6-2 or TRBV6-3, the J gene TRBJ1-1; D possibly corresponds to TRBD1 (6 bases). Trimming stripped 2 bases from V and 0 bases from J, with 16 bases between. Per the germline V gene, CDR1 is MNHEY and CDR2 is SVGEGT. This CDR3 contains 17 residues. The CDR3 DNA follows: TGTGCCAGCAGTTACGTTCGGGGGGGCTCCTTGAACACTGAAGCTTTCTTT. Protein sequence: CASSYVRGGSLNTEAFF.

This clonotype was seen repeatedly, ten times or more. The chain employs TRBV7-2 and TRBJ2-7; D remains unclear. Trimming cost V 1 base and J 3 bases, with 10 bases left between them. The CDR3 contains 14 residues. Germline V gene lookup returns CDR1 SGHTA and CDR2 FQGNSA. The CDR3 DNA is TGTGCCAGCAGCTTAGGCGTCGATCGCTACGAGCAGTACTTC. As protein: CASSLGVDRYEQYF.

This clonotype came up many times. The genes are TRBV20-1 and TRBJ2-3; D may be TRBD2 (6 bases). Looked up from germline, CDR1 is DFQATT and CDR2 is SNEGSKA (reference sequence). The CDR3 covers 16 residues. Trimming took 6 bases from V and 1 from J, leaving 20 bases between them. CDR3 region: CSAGGRLISGTDTQYF. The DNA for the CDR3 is TGCAGTGCCGGGGGACGCCTAATTAGTGGCACAGATACGCAGTATTTT.

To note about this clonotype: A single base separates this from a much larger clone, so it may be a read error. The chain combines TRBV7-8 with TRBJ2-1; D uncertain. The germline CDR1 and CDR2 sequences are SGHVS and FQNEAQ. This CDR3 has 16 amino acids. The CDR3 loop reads CASSLDRVPRNNVQFF. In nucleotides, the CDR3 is TGTGCCAGCAGCTTAGATCGCGTCCCGAGGAACAATGTGCAGTTCTTC.

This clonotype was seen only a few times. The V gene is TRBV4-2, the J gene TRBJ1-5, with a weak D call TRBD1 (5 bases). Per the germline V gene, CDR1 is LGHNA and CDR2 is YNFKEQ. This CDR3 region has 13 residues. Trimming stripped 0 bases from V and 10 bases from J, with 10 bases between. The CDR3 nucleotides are TGTGCCAGCAGCCAAGATCCAGGGTCACCCCAGCATTTT. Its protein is CASSQDPGSPQHF.

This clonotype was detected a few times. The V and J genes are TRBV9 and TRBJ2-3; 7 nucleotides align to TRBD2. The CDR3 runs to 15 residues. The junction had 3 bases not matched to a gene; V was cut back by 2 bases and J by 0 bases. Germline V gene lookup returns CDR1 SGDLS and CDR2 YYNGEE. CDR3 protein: CASSVPSGSTDTQYF. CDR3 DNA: TGTGCCAGCAGCGTGCCTAGCGGAAGCACAGATACGCAGTATTTT.

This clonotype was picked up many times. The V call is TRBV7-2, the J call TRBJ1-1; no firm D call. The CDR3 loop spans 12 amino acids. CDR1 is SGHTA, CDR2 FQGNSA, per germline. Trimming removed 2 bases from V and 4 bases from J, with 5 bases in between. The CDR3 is CASSLQLTEAFF. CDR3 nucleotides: TGTGCCAGCAGCTTACAGCTCACTGAAGCTTTCTTT.

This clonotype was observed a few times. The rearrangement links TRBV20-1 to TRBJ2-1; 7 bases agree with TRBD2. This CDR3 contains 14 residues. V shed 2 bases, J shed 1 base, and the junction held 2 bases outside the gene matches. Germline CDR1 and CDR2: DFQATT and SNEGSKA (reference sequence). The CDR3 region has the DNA TGCAGTGCTAGACGCGGGAGTTCCTACAATGAGCAGTTCTTC. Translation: CSARRGSSYNEQFF.